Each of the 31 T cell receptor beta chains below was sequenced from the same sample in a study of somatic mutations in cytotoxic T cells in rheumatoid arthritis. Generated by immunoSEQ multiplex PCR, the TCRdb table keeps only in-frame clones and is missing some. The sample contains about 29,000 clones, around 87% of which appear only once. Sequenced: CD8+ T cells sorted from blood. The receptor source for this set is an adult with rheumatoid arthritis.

The CDR3 protein is CASSSTGPEQFF. CDR3 nucleotides: TGTGCCAGCAGCTCGACAGGGCCTGAGCAGTTCTTC. The chain is built from TRBV11-3 and TRBJ2-1; 7 bases line up with TRBD1. The CDR3 has 12 residues. From germline, CDR1 is SGHNT and CDR2 YENEEA. The ends lost 4 bases at V and 9 bases at J; junction bases unmatched: 3.

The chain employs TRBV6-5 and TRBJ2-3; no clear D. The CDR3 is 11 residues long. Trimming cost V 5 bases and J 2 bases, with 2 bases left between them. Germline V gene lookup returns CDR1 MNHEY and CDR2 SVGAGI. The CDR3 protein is CASSNTDTQYF. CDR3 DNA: TGTGCCAGCAGTAACACAGATACGCAGTATTTT.

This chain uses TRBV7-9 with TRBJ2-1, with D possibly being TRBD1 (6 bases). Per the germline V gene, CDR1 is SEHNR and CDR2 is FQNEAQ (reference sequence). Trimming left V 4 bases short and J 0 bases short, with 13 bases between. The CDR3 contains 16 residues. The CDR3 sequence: CASSSRQALSYNEQFF. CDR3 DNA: TGTGCCAGCAGCTCACGACAGGCTCTCTCCTACAATGAGCAGTTCTTC.

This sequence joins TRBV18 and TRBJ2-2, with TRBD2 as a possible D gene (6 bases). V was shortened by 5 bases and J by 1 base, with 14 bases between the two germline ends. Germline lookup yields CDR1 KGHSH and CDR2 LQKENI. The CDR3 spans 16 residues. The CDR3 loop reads CASSMLIAENTGELFF. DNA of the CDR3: TGTGCCAGCTCAATGTTGATAGCGGAGAACACCGGGGAGCTGTTTTTT.

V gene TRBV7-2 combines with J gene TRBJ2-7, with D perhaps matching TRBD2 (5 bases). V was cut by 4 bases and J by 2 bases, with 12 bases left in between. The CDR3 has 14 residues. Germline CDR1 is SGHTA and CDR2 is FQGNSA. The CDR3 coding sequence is TGTGCCAGCAGCTATTTTGTGGGAGCCTACGAGCAGTACTTC. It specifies CASSYFVGAYEQYF. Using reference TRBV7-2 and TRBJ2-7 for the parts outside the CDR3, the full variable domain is GAGVSQSPSNKVTEKGKDVELRCDPISGHTALYWYRQSLGQGLEFLIYFQGNSAPDKSGLPSDRFSAERTGGSVSTLTIQRTQQEDSAVYLCASSYFVGAYEQYFGPGTRLTVT.

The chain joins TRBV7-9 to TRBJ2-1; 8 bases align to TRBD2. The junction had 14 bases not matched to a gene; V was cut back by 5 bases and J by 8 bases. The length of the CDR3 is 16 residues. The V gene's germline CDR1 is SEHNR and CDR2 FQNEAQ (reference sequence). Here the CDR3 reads CASSRNPGLGTYEQFF. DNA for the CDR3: TGTGCCAGCAGCCGAAATCCGGGACTAGGAACCTATGAGCAGTTCTTC.

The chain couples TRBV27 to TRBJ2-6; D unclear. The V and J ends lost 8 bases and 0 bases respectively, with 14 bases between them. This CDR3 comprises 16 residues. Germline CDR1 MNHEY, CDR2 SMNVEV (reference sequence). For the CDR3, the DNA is TGTGCCAGCGGGCGCCCAGCGATCTCTGGGGCCAACGTCCTGACTTTC. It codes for CASGRPAISGANVLTF.

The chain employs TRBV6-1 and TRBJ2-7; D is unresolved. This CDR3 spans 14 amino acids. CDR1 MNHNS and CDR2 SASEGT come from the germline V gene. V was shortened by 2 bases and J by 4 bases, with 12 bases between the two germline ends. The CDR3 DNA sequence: TGTGCCAGCAGTGAATCTCCTACCCCGTACGAGCAGTACTTC. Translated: CASSESPTPYEQYF.

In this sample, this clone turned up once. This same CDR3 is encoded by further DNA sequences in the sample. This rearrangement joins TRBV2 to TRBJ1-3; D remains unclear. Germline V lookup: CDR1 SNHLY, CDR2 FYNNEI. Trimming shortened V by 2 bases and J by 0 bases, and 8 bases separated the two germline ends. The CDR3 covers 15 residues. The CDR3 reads CASSEMRDSGNTIYF. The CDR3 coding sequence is TGTGCCAGCAGTGAAATGAGAGACTCTGGAAACACCATATATTTT.

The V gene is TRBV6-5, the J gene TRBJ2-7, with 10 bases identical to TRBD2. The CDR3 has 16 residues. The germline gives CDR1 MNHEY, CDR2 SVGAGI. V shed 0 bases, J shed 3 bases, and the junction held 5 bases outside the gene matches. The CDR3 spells CASSYSKASGGYEQYF. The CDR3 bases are TGTGCCAGCAGTTACTCGAAGGCTAGCGGGGGCTACGAGCAGTACTTC.

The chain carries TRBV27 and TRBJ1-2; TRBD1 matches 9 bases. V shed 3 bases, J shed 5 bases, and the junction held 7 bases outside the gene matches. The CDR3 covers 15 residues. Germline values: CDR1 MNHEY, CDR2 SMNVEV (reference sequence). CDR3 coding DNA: TGTGCCAGCAGTTTCCTCGACAGGGGGATGTATGGCTACACCTTC. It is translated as CASSFLDRGMYGYTF.

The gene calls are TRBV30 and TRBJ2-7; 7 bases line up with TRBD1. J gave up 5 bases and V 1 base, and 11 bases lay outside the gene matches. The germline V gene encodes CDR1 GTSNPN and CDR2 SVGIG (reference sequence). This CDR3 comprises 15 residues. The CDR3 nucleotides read TGTGCCTGGAGTGACCCCGACAGGGTTAAAGACGAGCAGTACTTC. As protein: CAWSDPDRVKDEQYF.

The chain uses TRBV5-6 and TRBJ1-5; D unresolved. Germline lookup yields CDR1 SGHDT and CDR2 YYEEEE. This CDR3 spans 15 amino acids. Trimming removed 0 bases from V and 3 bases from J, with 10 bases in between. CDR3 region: CASSLAGGNNQPQHF. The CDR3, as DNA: TGTGCCAGCAGCTTGGCCGGCGGGAACAATCAGCCCCAGCATTTT.

The CDR3 loop is CASSEAPDNYGYTF. CDR3 bases: TGTGCCAGCAGTGAAGCGCCGGACAACTATGGCTACACCTTC. This chain links TRBV6-1 with TRBJ1-2; no clear D. The CDR3 length is 14 residues. V lost 0 bases and J 2 bases, leaving 7 bases between the germline ends. Per germline, CDR1 MNHNS and CDR2 SASEGT.

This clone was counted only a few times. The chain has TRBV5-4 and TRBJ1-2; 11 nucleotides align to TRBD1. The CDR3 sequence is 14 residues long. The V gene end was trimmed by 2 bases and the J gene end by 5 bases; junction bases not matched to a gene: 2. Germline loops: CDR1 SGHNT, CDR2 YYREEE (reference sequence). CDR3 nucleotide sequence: TGTGCCAGCAGCTTTGGACAGGGGGCGTATGGCTACACCTTC. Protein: CASSFGQGAYGYTF.

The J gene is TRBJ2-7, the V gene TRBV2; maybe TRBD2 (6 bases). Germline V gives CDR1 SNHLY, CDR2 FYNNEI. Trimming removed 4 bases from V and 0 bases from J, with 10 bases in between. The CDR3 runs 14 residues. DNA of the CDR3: TGTGCCAGCAGTGGAGAGACTAGCTCCTACGAGCAGTACTTC. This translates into CASSGETSSYEQYF.

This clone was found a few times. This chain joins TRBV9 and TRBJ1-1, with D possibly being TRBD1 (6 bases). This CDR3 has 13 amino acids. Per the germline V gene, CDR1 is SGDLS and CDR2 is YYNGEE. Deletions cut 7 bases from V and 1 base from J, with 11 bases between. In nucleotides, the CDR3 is TGTGCCAGCTCCGCGGGGGCGAACACTGAAGCTTTCTTT. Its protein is CASSAGANTEAFF.

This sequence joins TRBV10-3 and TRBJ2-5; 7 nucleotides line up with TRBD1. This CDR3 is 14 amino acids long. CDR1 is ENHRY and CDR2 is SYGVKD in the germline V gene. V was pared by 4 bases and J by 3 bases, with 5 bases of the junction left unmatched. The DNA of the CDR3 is TGTGCCATCAGTGTGGGACAGTTAGAAGAGACCCAGTACTTC. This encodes CAISVGQLEETQYF.

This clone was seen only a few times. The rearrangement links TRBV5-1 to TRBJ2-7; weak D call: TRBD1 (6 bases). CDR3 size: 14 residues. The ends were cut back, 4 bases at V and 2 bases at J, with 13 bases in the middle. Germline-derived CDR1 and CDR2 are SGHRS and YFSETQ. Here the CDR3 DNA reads TGCGCCAGCAGCCCCGGGGACATTCCCTACGAGCAGTACTTC. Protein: CASSPGDIPYEQYF.

The CDR3 region is CASSKAGVSGANVLTF. The CDR3 nucleotides are TGTGCCAGCAGCAAGGCAGGGGTGTCTGGGGCCAACGTCCTGACTTTC. The chain employs TRBV11-2 and TRBJ2-6; perhaps TRBD1 as D (6 bases). This CDR3 has 16 amino acids. Trimming removed 5 bases from V and 1 base from J, with 12 bases in between. Germline V gene data show CDR1 as SGHAT and CDR2 as FQNNGV.

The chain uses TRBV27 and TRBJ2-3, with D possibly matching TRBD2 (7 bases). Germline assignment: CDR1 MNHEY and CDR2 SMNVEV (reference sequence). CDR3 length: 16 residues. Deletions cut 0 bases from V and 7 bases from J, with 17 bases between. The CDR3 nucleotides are TGTGCCAGCAGTTTATCTCTGAGGGGGGGGGTAAATACGCAGTATTTT. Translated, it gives CASSLSLRGGVNTQYF.

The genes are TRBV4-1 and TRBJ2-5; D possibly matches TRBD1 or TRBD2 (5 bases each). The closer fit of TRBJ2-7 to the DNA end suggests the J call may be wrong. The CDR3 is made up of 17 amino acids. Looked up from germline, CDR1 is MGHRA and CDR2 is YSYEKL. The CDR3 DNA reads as TGCGCCAGCAGCCACGTAACCGGGACCGGTGGGTCCTACGAGCAGTACTTC. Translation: CASSHVTGTGGSYEQYF.

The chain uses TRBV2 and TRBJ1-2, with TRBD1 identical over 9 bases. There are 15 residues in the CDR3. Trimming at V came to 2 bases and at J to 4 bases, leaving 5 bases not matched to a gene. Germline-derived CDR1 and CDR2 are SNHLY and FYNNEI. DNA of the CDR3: TGTGCCAGCAGTGAAACCGGGACAGGGATCTATGGCTACACCTTC. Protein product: CASSETGTGIYGYTF.

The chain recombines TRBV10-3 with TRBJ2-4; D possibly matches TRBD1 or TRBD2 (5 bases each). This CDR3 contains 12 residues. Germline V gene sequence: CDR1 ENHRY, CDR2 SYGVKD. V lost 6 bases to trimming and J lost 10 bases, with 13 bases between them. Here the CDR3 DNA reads TGTGCCATCAGAGGGGAGACTGAGATTCAGTACTTC. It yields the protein CAIRGETEIQYF.

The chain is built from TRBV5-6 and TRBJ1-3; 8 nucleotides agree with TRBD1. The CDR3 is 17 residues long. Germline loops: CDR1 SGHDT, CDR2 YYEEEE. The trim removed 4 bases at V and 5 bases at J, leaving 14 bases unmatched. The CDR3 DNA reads TGTGCCAGCAGCGGATACGGACAGGGCGGACAAAGAAACACCATATATTTT. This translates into CASSGYGQGGQRNTIYF.

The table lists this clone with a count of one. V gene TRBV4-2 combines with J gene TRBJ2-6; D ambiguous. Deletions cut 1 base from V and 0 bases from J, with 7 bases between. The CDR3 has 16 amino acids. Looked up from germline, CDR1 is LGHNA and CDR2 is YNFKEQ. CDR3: CASSQAGISGANVLTF. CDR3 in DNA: TGTGCCAGCAGCCAAGCTGGGATCTCTGGGGCCAACGTCCTGACTTTC.

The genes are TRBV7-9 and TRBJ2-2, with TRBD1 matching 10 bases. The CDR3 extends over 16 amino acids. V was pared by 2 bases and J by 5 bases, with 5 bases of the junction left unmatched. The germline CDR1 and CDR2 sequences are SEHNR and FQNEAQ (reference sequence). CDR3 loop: CASSLWGQGKTGELFF. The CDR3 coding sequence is TGTGCCAGCAGCTTATGGGGACAGGGGAAGACCGGGGAGCTGTTTTTT. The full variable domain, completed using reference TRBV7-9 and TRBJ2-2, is DTGVSQNPRHKITKRGQNVTFRCDPISEHNRLYWYRQTLGQGPEFLTYFQNEAQLEKSRLLSDRFSAERPKGSFSTLEIQRTEQGDSAMYLCASSLWGQGKTGELFFGEGSRLTVL.

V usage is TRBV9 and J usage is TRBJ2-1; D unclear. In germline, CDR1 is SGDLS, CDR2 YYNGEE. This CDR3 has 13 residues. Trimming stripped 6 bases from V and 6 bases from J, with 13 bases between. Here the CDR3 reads CASTPPSGNEQFF. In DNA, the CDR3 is TGTGCCAGCACCCCGCCCAGTGGCAATGAGCAGTTCTTC. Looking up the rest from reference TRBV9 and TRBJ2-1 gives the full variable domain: DSGVTQTPKHLITATGQRVTLRCSPRSGDLSVYWYQQSLDQGLQFLIQYYNGEERAKGNILERFSAQQFPDLHSELNLSSLELGDSALYFCASTPPSGNEQFFGPGTRLTVL.

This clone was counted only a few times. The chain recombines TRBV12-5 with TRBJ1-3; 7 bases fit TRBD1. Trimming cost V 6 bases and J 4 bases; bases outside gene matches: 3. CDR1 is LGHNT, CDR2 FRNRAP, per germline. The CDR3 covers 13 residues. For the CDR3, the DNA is TGTGCTAGTGGGACAGGGACAGGAAACACCATATATTTT. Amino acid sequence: CASGTGTGNTIYF.

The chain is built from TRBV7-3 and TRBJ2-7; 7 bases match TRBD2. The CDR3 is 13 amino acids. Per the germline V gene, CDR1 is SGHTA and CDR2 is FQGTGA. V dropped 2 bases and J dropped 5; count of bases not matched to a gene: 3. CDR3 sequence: CASSLYSGDEQYF. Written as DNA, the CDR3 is TGTGCCAGCAGCTTATACAGCGGGGACGAGCAGTACTTC.

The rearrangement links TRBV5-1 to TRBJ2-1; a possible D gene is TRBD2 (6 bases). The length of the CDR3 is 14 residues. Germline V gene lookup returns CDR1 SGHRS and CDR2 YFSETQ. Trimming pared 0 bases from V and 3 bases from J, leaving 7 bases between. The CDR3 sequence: CASSLGGDYNEQFF. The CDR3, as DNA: TGCGCCAGCAGCTTGGGCGGGGACTACAATGAGCAGTTCTTC.